This T cell receptor beta chain was sequenced during a study of blood T cell repertoires in COVID-19. On the study more broadly: PBMCs, B-cell-depleted T cells, or T cells were the source of the cDNA or gDNA that made up the material.

V dropped 1 base and J dropped 2 bases, with 12 bases sitting between them. This CDR3 has 15 amino acids. CDR1 and CDR2 (germline): SGHTA, FQGNSA. Per the original methods: Using reference gene primer amplification, nucleated cell counts were estimated. Sequenced by immunoSEQ multiplex PCR; TCRdb stores in-frame clones only, minus some. Clone size and the V and J calls come from that table; the DNA yielded D and trimming. This sample has roughly 150,000 clones; around 73% occur once, and the top ten carry about 10%. This clone showed up just a few times. This sequence joins TRBV7-2 and TRBJ2-7; the D gene is possibly TRBD2 (6 bases). Sample: peripheral blood. This receptor was identified in a man aged 55 to 70 who had recovered from COVID-19. CDR3 residues: CASSLGSGYTYEQYF. The CDR3 DNA reads TGTGCCAGCAGCTTAGGAAGCGGGTACACCTACGAGCAGTACTTC.